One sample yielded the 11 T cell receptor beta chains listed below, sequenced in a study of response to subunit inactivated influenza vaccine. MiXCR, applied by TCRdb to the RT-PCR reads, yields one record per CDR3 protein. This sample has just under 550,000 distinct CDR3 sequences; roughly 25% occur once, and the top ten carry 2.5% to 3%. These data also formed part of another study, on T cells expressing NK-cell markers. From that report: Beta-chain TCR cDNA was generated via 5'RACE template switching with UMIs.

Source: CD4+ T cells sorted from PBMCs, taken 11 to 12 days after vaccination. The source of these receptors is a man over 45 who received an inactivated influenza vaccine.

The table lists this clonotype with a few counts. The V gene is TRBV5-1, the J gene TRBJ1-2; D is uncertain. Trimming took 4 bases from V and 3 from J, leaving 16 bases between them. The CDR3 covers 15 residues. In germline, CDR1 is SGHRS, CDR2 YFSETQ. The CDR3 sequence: CASSPTPGSYYGYTF. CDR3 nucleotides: TGCGCCAGCAGCCCCACCCCGGGGAGCTACTATGGCTACACCTTC.

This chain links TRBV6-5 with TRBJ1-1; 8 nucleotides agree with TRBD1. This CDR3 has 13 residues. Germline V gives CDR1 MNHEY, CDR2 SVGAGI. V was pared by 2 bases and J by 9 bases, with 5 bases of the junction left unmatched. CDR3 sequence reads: CASSYGSGGQAFF. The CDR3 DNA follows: TGTGCCAGCAGTTACGGGTCAGGGGGCCAAGCTTTCTTT.

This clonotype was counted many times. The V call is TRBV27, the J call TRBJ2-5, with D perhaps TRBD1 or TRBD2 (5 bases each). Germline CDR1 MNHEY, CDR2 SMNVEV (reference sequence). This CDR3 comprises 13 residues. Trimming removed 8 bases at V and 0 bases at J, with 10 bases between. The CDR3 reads CASAGTYQETQYF. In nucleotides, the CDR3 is TGTGCCAGCGCCGGGACCTACCAAGAGACCCAGTACTTC.

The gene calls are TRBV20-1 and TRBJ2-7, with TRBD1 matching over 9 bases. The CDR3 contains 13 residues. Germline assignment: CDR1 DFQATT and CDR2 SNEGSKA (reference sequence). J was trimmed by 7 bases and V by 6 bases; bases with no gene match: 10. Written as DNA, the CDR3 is TGCAGTGCCACTGGAGACAGGGGGATTGAGCAGTACTTC. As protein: CSATGDRGIEQYF.

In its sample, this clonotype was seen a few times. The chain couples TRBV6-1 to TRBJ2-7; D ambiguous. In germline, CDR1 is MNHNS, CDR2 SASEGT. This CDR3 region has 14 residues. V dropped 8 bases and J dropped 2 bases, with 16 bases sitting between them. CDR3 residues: CASFRKGIAYEQYF. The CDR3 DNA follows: TGTGCCAGCTTCAGGAAGGGTATCGCCTACGAGCAGTACTTC.

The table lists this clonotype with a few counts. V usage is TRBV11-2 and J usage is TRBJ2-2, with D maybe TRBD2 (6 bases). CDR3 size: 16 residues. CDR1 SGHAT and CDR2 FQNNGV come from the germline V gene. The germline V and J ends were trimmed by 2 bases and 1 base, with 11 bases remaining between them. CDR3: CASSLQGLMNTGELFF. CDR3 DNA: TGTGCCAGCAGCTTACAGGGACTGATGAACACCGGGGAGCTGTTTTTT.

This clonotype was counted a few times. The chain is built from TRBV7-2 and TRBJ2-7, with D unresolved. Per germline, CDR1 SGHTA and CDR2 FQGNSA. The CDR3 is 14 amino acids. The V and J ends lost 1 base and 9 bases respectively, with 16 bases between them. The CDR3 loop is CASSLDPTARGQYF. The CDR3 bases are TGTGCCAGCAGCTTAGACCCGACTGCCCGCGGGCAGTACTTC.

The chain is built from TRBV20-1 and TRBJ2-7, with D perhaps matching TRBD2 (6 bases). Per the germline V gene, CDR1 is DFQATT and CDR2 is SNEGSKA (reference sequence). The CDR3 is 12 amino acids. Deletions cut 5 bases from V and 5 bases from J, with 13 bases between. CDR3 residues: CSAAGWGDEQYF. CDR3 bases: TGCAGTGCTGCGGGGTGGGGCGACGAGCAGTACTTC.

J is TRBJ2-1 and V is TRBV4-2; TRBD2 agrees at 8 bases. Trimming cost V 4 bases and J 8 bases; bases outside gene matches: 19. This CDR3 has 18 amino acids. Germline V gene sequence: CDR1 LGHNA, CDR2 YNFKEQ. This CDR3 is CASSRGVMRAGVRDEQFF. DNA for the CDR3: TGTGCCAGCAGCCGGGGCGTGATGCGAGCGGGAGTTAGGGATGAGCAGTTCTTC.

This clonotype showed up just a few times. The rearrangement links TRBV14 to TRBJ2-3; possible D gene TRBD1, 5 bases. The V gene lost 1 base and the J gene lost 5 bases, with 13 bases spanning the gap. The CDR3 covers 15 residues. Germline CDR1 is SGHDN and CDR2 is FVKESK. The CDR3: CASSQAGRRVDTQYF. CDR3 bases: TGTGCCAGCAGCCAAGCAGGGCGTCGGGTAGATACGCAGTATTTT.

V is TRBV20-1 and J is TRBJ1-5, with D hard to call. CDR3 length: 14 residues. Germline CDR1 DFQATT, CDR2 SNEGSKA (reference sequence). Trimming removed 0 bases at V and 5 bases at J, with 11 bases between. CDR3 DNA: TGCAGTGCTAGAGATCCAGGTTCGGATCAGCCCCAGCATTTT. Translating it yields CSARDPGSDQPQHF.